The clone carrying this TCR beta chain has more than one count but fewer than ten. This specimen comes from a study of radiotherapy plus CTLA-4 blockade in lung cancer. Method: immunoSEQ multiplex PCR; TCRdb's copy keeps in-frame clones and lacks some. This table has over 60,000 clones, more than 75% appearing once. Germline lookup yields CDR1 SGDLS and CDR2 YYNGEE. The CDR3 runs to 15 residues. The ends lost 4 bases at V and 6 bases at J; junction bases unmatched: 6. The origin of this receptor is a human donor with non-small cell lung cancer that progressed on radiotherapy plus ipilimumab. The material was peripheral blood, obtained from a patient treated with radiotherapy plus ipilimumab. The chain has TRBV9 and TRBJ2-2, with 10 nucleotides matching TRBD2. The CDR3 spells CASSTSSGRSGELFF. DNA of the CDR3: TGTGCCAGCAGCACCTCTAGCGGGAGATCCGGGGAGCTGTTTTTT.